This section outlines one T cell receptor (beta chain) sequence together with its context. Antigen: not known. Trimming pared 9 bases from V and 7 bases from J, leaving 19 bases between. The CDR3 runs to 14 residues. Germline assignment: CDR1 LNHDA and CDR2 SQIVND (reference sequence). The study profiled TCR beta VDJ and CDR3 using genomic DNA as template. One entry per CDR3 protein results from TCRdb running MiXCR on the reads. This sample has about 70,000 distinct CDR3 sequences, with 45% to 60% found just once. This entry belongs to a study of CD8+CD57+ T cells in acquired aplastic anemia. General observations from the study: Both patients and controls carried the same twenty-nine CD8+ CDR3 sequences.

The sample consisted of sorted CD4+, CD8+, or CD8+CD57+ T cells (not recorded which) from PBMCs. The sequence derives from a human donor in good health, serving as a control. The chain is built from TRBV19 and TRBJ2-1, with D perhaps TRBD1 or TRBD2 (5 bases each). The CDR3 reads CASRPGTDDNEQFF. DNA for the CDR3: TGTGCCAGCCGACCCGGGACCGATGATAATGAGCAGTTCTTC.